These T cell receptor beta chains were read from a single sample in a study of early T cells in non-severe SARS-CoV-2 infection. TCRdb fed the 5' RACE reads into MiXCR, producing one record per CDR3 protein. The sample shows fewer than 25,000 distinct CDR3 sequences, approximately 4.1% of them seen only once. Sample: whole blood. The receptors here all came from an adult who was a healthcare worker with PCR-confirmed SARS-CoV-2 infection or an uninfected control (not recorded which). Each CDR3 is given with its conserved first and last residue. Each record gives: CDR3 protein, CDR3 DNA, V gene, J gene, D gene, clone size. A D gene is named only where the DNA matches it firmly. Only part of the rows carry a size: once, few, many, or a class if the clone is expanded.

CDR3 protein: CSVGDRIYEQYF
CDR3 DNA: TGCAGCGTTGGGGACCGGATCTACGAGCAGTACTTC
V gene: TRBV29-1
J gene: TRBJ2-7
D gene: -
clone size: many

CDR3 protein: CASVGTAVNYGYTF
CDR3 DNA: TGTGCCAGTGTGGGGACAGCAGTTAACTATGGCTACACCTTC
V gene: TRBV12-3/TRBV12-4
J gene: TRBJ1-2
D gene: TRBD1
clone size: many

CDR3 protein: CASSPRGSTVQETQYF
CDR3 DNA: TGTGCCAGCAGCCCCAGAGGTTCGACGGTCCAAGAGACCCAGTACTTC
V gene: TRBV9
J gene: TRBJ2-5
D gene: -
clone size: many

CDR3 protein: CASSFGSLGGTPNTGELFF
CDR3 DNA: TGTGCCAGCAGCTTTGGATCTTTGGGGGGGACGCCGAACACCGGGGAGCTGTTTTTT
V gene: TRBV7-8
J gene: TRBJ2-2
D gene: TRBD2
clone size: few

CDR3 protein: CASSLGRVQETQYF
CDR3 DNA: TGTGCCAGCAGCTTAGGGCGGGTACAAGAGACCCAGTACTTC
V gene: TRBV11-2
J gene: TRBJ2-5
D gene: -
clone size: many

CDR3 protein: CSSGPAGTEAFF
CDR3 DNA: TGCAGCTCCGGTCCGGCCGGGACTGAAGCTTTCTTT
V gene: TRBV29-1
J gene: TRBJ1-1
D gene: -
clone size: -

CDR3 protein: CASRDGGLDTQYF
CDR3 DNA: TGCGCCAGCAGGGACGGGGGATTGGATACGCAGTATTTT
V gene: TRBV10-1
J gene: TRBJ2-3
D gene: -
clone size: many

CDR3 protein: CASSLAQGASYNEQFF
CDR3 DNA: TGTGCCAGCAGCTTAGCGCAGGGGGCCTCCTACAATGAGCAGTTCTTC
V gene: TRBV7-2
J gene: TRBJ2-1
D gene: TRBD1
clone size: many

CDR3 protein: CSASRALEPSDSYNEQFF
CDR3 DNA: TGCAGTGCTAGCCGAGCCCTAGAACCATCCGACTCCTACAATGAGCAGTTCTTC
V gene: TRBV20-1
J gene: TRBJ2-1
D gene: -
clone size: many

CDR3 protein: CASSQGSVGLGEQYF
CDR3 DNA: TGCGCCAGCAGCCAAGGGTCCGTAGGGTTGGGCGAGCAGTACTTC
V gene: TRBV4-1
J gene: TRBJ2-7
D gene: -
clone size: many

CDR3 protein: CASTSDRGRRSSPLHF
CDR3 DNA: TGTGCCAGCACCTCCGACAGGGGGCGAAGGAGTTCACCCCTCCACTTT
V gene: TRBV2
J gene: TRBJ1-6
D gene: TRBD1
clone size: -

CDR3 protein: CASSLSTPGNQPQHF
CDR3 DNA: TGTGCCAGCAGCTTGTCGACACCCGGCAATCAGCCCCAGCATTTT
V gene: TRBV5-8
J gene: TRBJ1-5
D gene: -
clone size: few

CDR3 protein: CASSVRGGTDTQYF
CDR3 DNA: TGTGCCAGCAGCGTCCGCGGGGGCACAGATACGCAGTATTTT
V gene: TRBV9
J gene: TRBJ2-3
D gene: -
clone size: many

CDR3 protein: CSGGSGGASRETQYF
CDR3 DNA: TGCAGTGGAGGTAGCGGGGGGGCCTCGAGAGAGACCCAGTACTTC
V gene: TRBV20-1
J gene: TRBJ2-5
D gene: TRBD2
clone size: many

CDR3 protein: CASRGTAGTTQYF
CDR3 DNA: TGTGCCAGCCGAGGGACAGCTGGGACGACCCAGTACTTC
V gene: TRBV7-2
J gene: TRBJ2-5
D gene: TRBD1
clone size: many

CDR3 protein: CASSLGGRSNEKLFF
CDR3 DNA: TGTGCCAGCAGCTTAGGAGGCCGCTCGAATGAAAAACTGTTTTTT
V gene: TRBV7-2
J gene: TRBJ1-4
D gene: -
clone size: -

CDR3 protein: CASTPIQFNTEAFF
CDR3 DNA: TGTGCCAGCACCCCGATCCAATTTAACACTGAAGCTTTCTTT
V gene: TRBV7-8
J gene: TRBJ1-1
D gene: -
clone size: many

CDR3 protein: CASSPQGRGNQPQHF
CDR3 DNA: TGTGCCAGCAGCCCACAGGGAAGGGGCAATCAGCCCCAGCATTTT
V gene: TRBV7-2
J gene: TRBJ1-5
D gene: -
clone size: many

CDR3 protein: CSVMVPVEGYGYTF
CDR3 DNA: TGCAGCGTTATGGTCCCTGTCGAGGGCTATGGCTACACCTTC
V gene: TRBV29-1
J gene: TRBJ1-2
D gene: -
clone size: -

CDR3 protein: CASSYEQGPYGYTF
CDR3 DNA: TGTGCCAGCAGTTACGAACAGGGGCCCTATGGCTACACCTTC
V gene: TRBV6-6
J gene: TRBJ1-2
D gene: TRBD1
clone size: many

CDR3 protein: CATSRGSGASYNEQFF
CDR3 DNA: TGTGCCACCAGCAGAGGATCAGGGGCCTCCTACAATGAGCAGTTCTTC
V gene: TRBV15
J gene: TRBJ2-1
D gene: -
clone size: many

CDR3 protein: CASSLSDKTSPLHF
CDR3 DNA: TGTGCCAGCAGCTTATCCGACAAGACTTCACCCCTCCACTTT
V gene: TRBV7-8
J gene: TRBJ1-6
D gene: -
clone size: many

CDR3 protein: CASSSSGGEQDTQYF
CDR3 DNA: TGTGCCAGCAGCTCTAGCGGGGGGGAGCAAGATACGCAGTATTTT
V gene: TRBV7-8
J gene: TRBJ2-3
D gene: TRBD2
clone size: medium-sized

CDR3 protein: CASSQPILAGVEQYF
CDR3 DNA: TGCGCCAGCAGCCAACCTATTCTAGCGGGGGTCGAGCAGTACTTC
V gene: TRBV4-1
J gene: TRBJ2-7
D gene: TRBD2
clone size: many

CDR3 protein: CASSLNRADEKLFF
CDR3 DNA: TGTGCCAGCAGCCTAAACAGGGCGGATGAAAAACTGTTTTTT
V gene: TRBV11-2
J gene: TRBJ1-4
D gene: -
clone size: many

CDR3 protein: CASSLRPGQGGNEQFF
CDR3 DNA: TGTGCCAGCAGCTTACGGCCGGGACAGGGCGGCAATGAGCAGTTCTTC
V gene: TRBV7-9
J gene: TRBJ2-1
D gene: TRBD1
clone size: few

CDR3 protein: CASSLGLGDTQYF
CDR3 DNA: TGCGCCAGCAGCTTGGGCCTAGGAGATACGCAGTATTTT
V gene: TRBV5-1
J gene: TRBJ2-3
D gene: -
clone size: many

CDR3 protein: CASSQYQRDGYTF
CDR3 DNA: TGTGCCAGCAGCCAGTATCAGCGGGATGGCTACACCTTC
V gene: TRBV3-1
J gene: TRBJ1-2
D gene: -
clone size: few

CDR3 protein: CSALSVGAYGYTF
CDR3 DNA: TGCAGTGCCCTCTCTGTGGGCGCCTATGGCTACACCTTC
V gene: TRBV20-1
J gene: TRBJ1-2
D gene: -
clone size: many

CDR3 protein: CASSGGVRATLGEKLFF
CDR3 DNA: TGTGCCAGCAGTGGGGGCGTCAGGGCTACCCTAGGTGAAAAACTGTTTTTT
V gene: TRBV2
J gene: TRBJ1-4
D gene: -
clone size: many

CDR3 protein: CASSTRTAGSGEQYF
CDR3 DNA: TGTGCCAGCAGCACCCGGACAGCTGGCTCAGGCGAGCAGTACTTC
V gene: TRBV7-2
J gene: TRBJ2-7
D gene: -
clone size: few

CDR3 protein: CASSLSGWTTDTQYF
CDR3 DNA: TGCGCCAGCAGCTTGTCGGGATGGACCACAGATACGCAGTATTTT
V gene: TRBV5-1
J gene: TRBJ2-3
D gene: -
clone size: few

CDR3 protein: CASSQHNEAFF
CDR3 DNA: TGTGCCAGCAGCCAACACAATGAAGCTTTCTTT
V gene: TRBV3-1
J gene: TRBJ1-1
D gene: -
clone size: many